These 29 T cell receptor beta chains originate from one sample sequenced in a study of CD8+CD57+ T cells in acquired aplastic anemia (dated by TCRdb to 2017 to 2018). TCRdb lists the instrument as Illumina HiSeq 2000. Genomic DNA served as template for TCR beta VDJ combination and CDR3 sequence profiling. TCRdb trimmed the raw reads at Q25, called clones with MiXCR and kept productive beta chains. Every distinct CDR3 protein forms one entry, paired with its most common genes and DNA. This sample is represented by 150,000 or so distinct CDR3 sequences; under 55% of them were singletons. Approximately 1% of the sample comes from the top ten. Patients chosen for sequencing had shown expansion of CD8+CD57+ cells by flow cytometry. Input material: sorted CD4+, CD8+, or CD8+CD57+ T cells (not recorded which) from PBMCs. The origin of the receptors is a human donor with aplastic anemia.

This chain connects TRBV29-1 to TRBJ2-1; D tentatively fits TRBD1 or TRBD2 (5 bases each). The V end lost 4 bases, the J end lost 2 bases, and 12 bases lay between the germline ends. Germline V gives CDR1 SQVTM, CDR2 ANQGSEA. The CDR3 consists of 14 residues. CDR3 DNA: TGCAGCGTTGGTGAATGGGGGACCTACAATGAGCAGTTCTTC. Its protein is CSVGEWGTYNEQFF.

Concerning this clonotype itself: One base away lies a much larger clone, so this may be a sequencing read error. The rearrangement links TRBV19 to TRBJ2-3; 12 positions match TRBD2. The germline CDR1 and CDR2 sequences are LNHDA and SQIVND (reference sequence). The CDR3 totals 18 residues. The junction had 17 bases not matched to a gene; V was cut back by 5 bases and J by 8 bases. The CDR3 DNA reads TGTGCCAGTAGTCCAAGGACTAGCGGGGCCCCCCAGGGGAGTACGCAGTATTTT. Amino acids: CASSPRTSGAPQGSTQYF. Using reference TRBV19 and TRBJ2-3 for the parts outside the CDR3, the full variable domain is DGGITQSPKYLFRKEGQNVTLSCEQNLNHDAMYWYRQDPGQGLRLIYYSQIVNDFQKGDIAEGYSVSREKKESFPLTVTSAQKNPTAFYLCASSPRTSGAPQGSTQYFGPGTRLTVL.

The genes are TRBV19 and TRBJ2-2, with a tentative D call TRBD2 (5 bases). V dropped 2 bases and J dropped 5 bases, with 15 bases sitting between them. Germline V gives CDR1 LNHDA, CDR2 SQIVND (reference sequence). This CDR3 is built from 16 residues. The CDR3 loop reads CASSILGRGSTGELFF. The CDR3 region has the DNA TGTGCCAGTAGTATACTGGGAAGAGGGAGTACCGGGGAGCTGTTTTTT. Looking up the rest from reference TRBV19 and TRBJ2-2 gives the full variable domain: DGGITQSPKYLFRKEGQNVTLSCEQNLNHDAMYWYRQDPGQGLRLIYYSQIVNDFQKGDIAEGYSVSREKKESFPLTVTSAQKNPTAFYLCASSILGRGSTGELFFGEGSRLTVL.

Worth noting for this clonotype: A much larger clone lies one base from this, so it may be a read error. The chain uses TRBV5-1 and TRBJ2-2; a possible D gene is TRBD2 (5 bases). This CDR3 is built from 15 residues. Germline CDR1 and CDR2: SGHRS and YFSETQ. For the CDR3, the DNA is TGCGCCGGCAGCAAGGGAGAATTGAACACCGGGGAGCTGTTTTTT. Translating gives CAGSKGELNTGELFF.

This clonotype was counted ten times or more. The chain has TRBV7-3 and TRBJ2-1, with D possibly being TRBD2 (7 bases). This CDR3 has 15 amino acids. Trimming removed 7 bases at V and 6 bases at J, with 19 bases between. In germline, CDR1 is SGHTA, CDR2 FQGTGA. This CDR3 is CASNSRGGRPNEQFF. The CDR3, as DNA: TGTGCCAGCAACTCTAGGGGGGGGCGGCCCAATGAGCAGTTCTTC.

V gene TRBV2 combines with J gene TRBJ2-1, with D maybe TRBD2 (6 bases). V lost 5 bases, J lost 0 bases, and 14 bases lay in between. CDR3 size: 16 residues. Germline V gene lookup returns CDR1 SNHLY and CDR2 FYNNEI. The chain's CDR3 is CASSITSPLSYNEQFF. CDR3 nucleotides: TGTGCCAGCAGTATAACTAGCCCTCTCTCCTACAATGAGCAGTTCTTC.

The rearrangement uses TRBV27 and TRBJ1-5; D is undetermined. V was pared by 2 bases and J by 3 bases, with 11 bases between. Germline-derived CDR1 and CDR2 are MNHEY and SMNVEV (reference sequence). The CDR3 is made up of 15 amino acids. The CDR3 protein is CASSLEAGFNQPQHF. In DNA form, the CDR3 reads TGTGCCAGCAGTTTAGAGGCCGGCTTCAATCAGCCCCAGCATTTT.

This clonotype was observed at least ten times. The rearrangement links TRBV16 to TRBJ2-7; D remains ambiguous. This CDR3 is 14 amino acids long. V dropped 4 bases and J dropped 4 bases, with 14 bases sitting between them. Germline V gives CDR1 KGHSY, CDR2 FQNENV. The CDR3 loop is CASSLFDTIYEQYF. The CDR3 nucleotides read TGTGCCAGCAGCCTTTTCGACACAATTTACGAGCAGTACTTC.

This clonotype has ten or more counts. The rearrangement uses TRBV19 and TRBJ2-3, with D possibly called TRBD1 or TRBD2 (5 bases each). This CDR3 spans 17 amino acids. The V gene's germline CDR1 is LNHDA and CDR2 SQIVND (reference sequence). V shed 4 bases and J shed 1 base, with 18 bases lying between them. The CDR3 region is CASSTLGRLRGTDTQYF. CDR3 in DNA: TGTGCCAGTAGTACCTTGGGACGTCTGCGGGGCACAGATACGCAGTATTTT.

This clonotype was seen just once. CDR3 protein: CASSTGTVYGYTF. As DNA, the CDR3 is TGTGCCAGCAGCACCGGGACAGTCTATGGCTACACCTTC. The chain couples TRBV7-9 to TRBJ1-2; the match to TRBD1 covers 7 bases. Trimming cost V 5 bases and J 4 bases; bases outside gene matches: 4. Germline assignment: CDR1 SEHNR and CDR2 FQNEAQ (reference sequence). The CDR3 spans 13 residues.

With regard to this clonotype: This could be a read error, since a much larger clone is one nucleotide away. The V gene is TRBV5-1, the J gene TRBJ1-4; no definite D call. The CDR3 is 15 residues long. V lost 6 bases and J 2 bases, leaving 14 bases between the germline ends. Looked up from germline, CDR1 is SGHRS and CDR2 is YFSETQ. CDR3 loop: CASNVSSQTNEKLFF. The CDR3 DNA reads TGCGCCAGCAACGTGTCGTCACAGACTAATGAAAAACTGTTTTTT.

This chain uses TRBV4-2 with TRBJ2-4, with D possibly matching TRBD1 (5 bases). CDR1 LGHNA and CDR2 YNFKEQ come from the germline V gene. Trimming removed 5 bases at V and 0 bases at J, with 11 bases between. The CDR3 is made up of 15 amino acids. The CDR3 DNA sequence: TGTGCCAGCAGCATCCGACAGATAGCCAAAAACATTCAGTACTTC. It specifies CASSIRQIAKNIQYF.

This clonotype was observed a single time. Given a much more abundant clone one base away, this may be a read error. The chain carries TRBV12-3 or TRBV12-4 and TRBJ2-1; TRBD2 aligns across 9 bases. The CDR3 is 15 amino acids. The CDR3 DNA sequence: TGTGCCTGCAGTACAACGGGACTAGCTTCCAATGAGCAGTTCTTC. This codes for CACSTTGLASNEQFF.

This clonotype was picked up many times. The rearrangement joins TRBV9 to TRBJ2-5, with TRBD1 as a possible D gene (6 bases). Between the trimmed V and J ends, which lost 4 bases and 1 base, there was a span of 17 bases. Germline CDR1 SGDLS, CDR2 YYNGEE. The CDR3 is 16 amino acids. CDR3 loop: CASSPGDIGTQETQYF. The CDR3 bases are TGTGCCAGCAGCCCTGGGGACATTGGAACCCAAGAGACCCAGTACTTC.

With respect to this clonotype: With a much larger clone just one base away, this may be a read error. V and J are TRBV4-2 and TRBJ2-3; 14 nucleotides match TRBD2. J lost 5 bases, V lost 5 bases, and 9 bases had no gene match. The CDR3 sequence is 17 residues long. The germline V gene has CDR1 LGHNA and CDR2 YNFKEQ. DNA of the CDR3: TGTGCCAGCAGCATACTGACTAGCGGGGGGGGAAGAGATACGCAGTATTTT. Translating it yields CASSILTSGGGRDTQYF.

In its sample, this clonotype was seen many times. The chain carries TRBV5-1 and TRBJ1-6; perhaps TRBD1 as D (6 bases). Trimming took 0 bases from V and 6 from J, leaving 10 bases between them. The CDR3 has 15 amino acids. The germline V gene has CDR1 SGHRS and CDR2 YFSETQ. The CDR3 sequence is CASSLEAGVNSPLHF. The CDR3 coding sequence is TGCGCCAGCAGCTTGGAGGCAGGGGTTAATTCACCCCTCCACTTT.

By proportion, this clonotype is medium-sized. The V call is TRBV10-3, the J call TRBJ2-7, with unresolved D. V lost 9 bases to trimming and J lost 0 bases, with 9 bases between them. There are 12 residues in the CDR3. Germline V gene data show CDR1 as ENHRY and CDR2 as SYGVKD. The CDR3 coding sequence is TGTGCCATTCTCGACGGCTCCTACGAGCAGTACTTC. As protein: CAILDGSYEQYF.

This chain links TRBV19 with TRBJ2-7, with no clear D. Trimming removed 5 bases at V and 2 bases at J, with 13 bases between. Germline V CDR1 and CDR2: LNHDA, SQIVND (reference sequence). The CDR3 covers 14 residues. The CDR3 DNA follows: TGTGCCAGTAGTCCCCGGATTAAAACCTACGAGCAGTACTTC. Its translation is CASSPRIKTYEQYF.

The chain employs TRBV20-1 and TRBJ2-3; 7 nucleotides align to TRBD2. Germline assignment: CDR1 DFQATT and CDR2 SNEGSKA (reference sequence). The CDR3 runs to 13 residues. The CDR3 sequence: CSREAPNTDTQYF. In DNA form, the CDR3 reads TGCAGCCGGGAGGCCCCTAACACAGATACGCAGTATTTT.

This clonotype occurred once. The V and J genes are TRBV14 and TRBJ2-2; TRBD1 agrees at 9 bases. Germline lookup yields CDR1 SGHDN and CDR2 FVKESK. This CDR3 region has 17 residues. Trimming removed 3 bases from V and 5 bases from J; junction bases left unmatched: 10. CDR3 sequence (DNA): TGTGCCAGCAGCCAGGCCCGGGGGACAGGGTGGACCGGGGAGCTGTTTTTT. Translated, it gives CASSQARGTGWTGELFF.

For the CDR3, the DNA is TGCGCCAGCAGTGAGTCCCGGGGGGTCTATGGCTACACCTTC. It codes for CASSESRGVYGYTF. V gene TRBV10-2 combines with J gene TRBJ1-2; tentative D call: TRBD1 (5 bases). Trimming stripped 0 bases from V and 4 bases from J, with 9 bases between. Germline V gives CDR1 WSHSY, CDR2 SAAADI. CDR3 length: 14 residues.

The chain recombines TRBV7-3 with TRBJ1-1; D may be TRBD1 (5 bases). CDR1 and CDR2 (germline): SGHTA, FQGTGA. The CDR3 contains 15 residues. V lost 4 bases and J 4 bases, leaving 16 bases between the germline ends. CDR3 amino acids: CASSSPNTGLTEAFF. CDR3 DNA sequence: TGTGCCAGCAGCTCCCCCAATACAGGTCTCACTGAAGCTTTCTTT.

This chain's CDR3 is CASSSKMENQPQHF. The CDR3 coding sequence is TGTGCCAGCAGTAGCAAGATGGAGAATCAGCCCCAGCATTTT. V and J are TRBV2 and TRBJ1-5; D uncertain. V shed 5 bases and J shed 4 bases, with 12 bases lying between them. The CDR3 totals 14 residues. Germline assignment: CDR1 SNHLY and CDR2 FYNNEI. Full variable domain (rest looked up from reference TRBV2 and TRBJ1-5): EPEVTQTPSHQVTQMGQEVILRCVPISNHLYFYWYRQILGQKVEFLVSFYNNEISEKSEIFDDQFSVERPDGSNFTLKIRSTKLEDSAMYFCASSSKMENQPQHFGDGTRLSIL.

The CDR3 sequence is CASSFDRITDTQYF. CDR3 DNA: TGTGCCAGCAGTTTCGACAGGATCACAGATACGCAGTATTTT. J is TRBJ2-3 and V is TRBV12-3 or TRBV12-4; D may be TRBD1 (6 bases). The CDR3 runs to 14 residues. The ends were cut back, 3 bases at V and 2 bases at J, with 9 bases in the middle.

The V call is TRBV25-1, the J call TRBJ2-1; 10 bases align to TRBD2. Germline CDR1 reads MGHDK; CDR2 reads SYGVNS. The CDR3 is 17 amino acids. V gave up 8 bases and J gave up 6 bases; unmatched junction bases: 16. DNA for the CDR3: TGTGCCAGCGGCCCACCCCCAGCGGGGGGGCCTGGCAATGAGCAGTTCTTC. Translated: CASGPPPAGGPGNEQFF.

The rearrangement links TRBV7-2 to TRBJ2-7; D may be TRBD1 (5 bases). CDR1 is SGHTA and CDR2 is FQGNSA in the germline V gene. The V gene lost 3 bases and the J gene lost 5 bases, with 14 bases spanning the gap. This CDR3 contains 14 residues. This CDR3 is CASSLGPDLDEQYF. The CDR3 DNA reads TGTGCCAGCAGCTTGGGGCCCGATCTCGACGAGCAGTACTTC.

V is TRBV20-1 and J is TRBJ1-4; TRBD1 matches at 10 bases. The CDR3 covers 13 residues. V was pared by 6 bases and J by 12 bases, with 10 bases of the junction left unmatched. CDR1 is DFQATT and CDR2 is SNEGSKA in the germline V gene (reference sequence). The DNA for the CDR3 is TGCAGTGCCCCGGGACAGGGGCGCGGGGAACTGTTTTTT. Protein sequence: CSAPGQGRGELFF.

This clonotype occurred a few times. CDR3 DNA: TGCAGCGTTCGTCTAGCGGGAGGGCAGAACGAGCAGTACTTC. Residues: CSVRLAGGQNEQYF. The gene calls are TRBV29-1 and TRBJ2-7, with TRBD2 matching 12 bases. The ends lost 5 bases at V and 5 bases at J; junction bases unmatched: 7. CDR1 SQVTM and CDR2 ANQGSEA come from the germline V gene. The CDR3 contains 14 residues.

This clonotype was recorded at least ten times. V and J are TRBV6-1 and TRBJ2-1; D remains ambiguous. V was clipped by 1 base and J by 2 bases, with 12 bases between them. CDR1 and CDR2 (germline): MNHNS, SASEGT. The CDR3 runs to 16 residues. The CDR3 nucleotides are TGTGCCAGCAGTGAAGAGCTCCTTCCTCCCTACAATGAGCAGTTCTTC. Protein sequence: CASSEELLPPYNEQFF.